This T cell receptor (beta chain) is from a study of blood T cell repertoires in COVID-19. At the level of the study: The samples span acute and convalescent COVID-19 from the United States, Italy and Spain.

The CDR3 totals 16 residues. The ends were cut back, 0 bases at V and 2 bases at J, with 9 bases in the middle. CDR1 is SGDLS, CDR2 YYNGEE, per germline. The Seattle patients joined while their infection was active and were tracked longitudinally afterward. Under the authors' procedure: Reference gene primer amplification gave estimated nucleated cell counts. Using immunoSEQ multiplex PCR, the repertoire was profiled, and TCRdb retains in-frame clones only, with some absent. V and J calls and clone size are given by that table; D and trimming were obtained from the DNA. The data show approximately 120,000 clones, roughly 74% seen once.

Sequenced material: peripheral blood. This TCR was sampled from a man aged 80 or over with COVID-19, enrolled during active disease. The chain is built from TRBV9 and TRBJ2-6, with D tentatively TRBD1 (5 bases). CDR3 loop: CASSVDVRAGANVLTF. CDR3 in DNA: TGTGCCAGCAGCGTAGATGTCAGGGCTGGGGCCAACGTCCTGACTTTC.